The clone carrying this T cell receptor (beta chain) occurred a few times. Its target is unknown. This entry belongs to a study of T cell responses to AZD1222 COVID-19 vaccine. Study-level points and caveats: Most donors were white British, females outnumbered males, and clonal diversity was possibly underestimated. CD4 TCRs linked to vaccination spanned spike, dominating at 160-218 and 743-854.

Some clones are missing from TCRdb's copy, which holds only in-frame ones; the method was immunoSEQ multiplex PCR. The data hold about 150,000 clones, with more than 90% observed a single time. Sequencing used peripheral blood, obtained 28 days after the second AZD1222 dose. The sequence derives from an adult who received the AZD1222 COVID-19 vaccine.

CDR3 nucleotides: TGTGCCAGCAGCCACGCAAAGCGGGAGCCCCTTCTTGGGCAGTACTTC. Encoded protein: CASSHAKREPLLGQYF. The rearrangement links TRBV3-1 (or the pseudogene TRBV3-2) to TRBJ2-7; 8 bases are a match to TRBD2. The germline gives CDR1 LGHDT, CDR2 YNNKEL (reference sequence). The CDR3 has 16 amino acids. Trimming at V came to 3 bases and at J to 9 bases, leaving 16 bases not matched to a gene.